These 32 T cell receptor beta chains came from one sample sequenced in a study of control samples from healthy donors and cancer patients. Clones were sequenced by immunoSEQ multiplex PCR, and TCRdb holds only the in-frame ones, with some missing. In the table there are approximately 60,000 clones, 90% of which are singletons. Material: PBMCs. Receptors were obtained from a woman between 45 and 65 years old with colorectal cancer.

The chain links TRBV6-5 to TRBJ2-3; weak D call: TRBD1 (5 bases). V dropped 6 bases and J dropped 4 bases, with 8 bases sitting between them. CDR1 is MNHEY, CDR2 SVGAGI, per germline. This CDR3 region has 12 residues. The CDR3 spells CASSRDADTQYF. In DNA, the CDR3 is TGTGCCAGCAGCAGGGATGCAGATACGCAGTATTTT.

There are a few counts of this clone. This sample also contains other DNA sequences that code for the same CDR3. This chain joins TRBV12-5 and TRBJ2-7; D is unresolved. CDR1 and CDR2 from the germline V gene are LGHNT and FRNRAP. V lost 5 bases to trimming and J lost 2 bases, with 4 bases between them. The CDR3 has 11 residues. CDR3 bases: TGTGCTAGTGGTCTCACCTACGAGCAGTACTTC. Translating gives CASGLTYEQYF.

This chain joins TRBV5-1 and TRBJ2-7; 7 bases are shared with TRBD1. CDR1 is SGHRS, CDR2 YFSETQ, per germline. V lost 0 bases, J lost 0 bases, and 9 bases stayed unmatched. The CDR3 consists of 17 residues. The CDR3 nucleotides read TGCGCCAGCAGCTTGGTACAGGGGACGTCAATCTCCTACGAGCAGTACTTC. Translating it yields CASSLVQGTSISYEQYF. Supplemented by reference TRBV5-1 and TRBJ2-7, the full variable domain reads KAGVTQTPRYLIKTRGQQVTLSCSPISGHRSVSWYQQTPGQGLQFLFEYFSETQRNKGNFPGRFSGRQFSNSRSEMNVSTLELGDSALYLCASSLVQGTSISYEQYFGPGTRLTVT.

The CDR3 here is CASSVGSVTNEKLFF. CDR3 DNA: TGTGCCAGCAGCGTAGGGAGCGTGACTAATGAAAAACTGTTTTTT. J is TRBJ1-4 and V is TRBV9; D remains unclear. CDR1 is SGDLS and CDR2 is YYNGEE in the germline V gene. The CDR3 loop spans 15 amino acids. Trimming took 0 bases from V and 2 from J, leaving 8 bases between them.

The chain recombines TRBV19 with TRBJ1-1; TRBD1 might be the D (5 bases). Per germline, CDR1 LNHDA and CDR2 SQIVND (reference sequence). The CDR3 covers 13 residues. Trimming removed 4 bases at V and 5 bases at J, with 11 bases between. The CDR3, as DNA: TGTGCCAGTAGTAATGGGGGAGAGACTGAAGCTTTCTTT. Protein sequence: CASSNGGETEAFF. Full variable domain (missing parts from reference TRBV19 and TRBJ1-1): DGGITQSPKYLFRKEGQNVTLSCEQNLNHDAMYWYRQDPGQGLRLIYYSQIVNDFQKGDIAEGYSVSREKKESFPLTVTSAQKNPTAFYLCASSNGGETEAFFGQGTRLTVV.

The chain recombines TRBV9 with TRBJ1-3; D call uncertain. V lost 3 bases and J lost 7, with 11 bases in between. Germline-derived CDR1 and CDR2 are SGDLS and YYNGEE. The length of the CDR3 is 13 residues. CDR3 sequence: CASSADAGNTIYF. The CDR3 region has the DNA TGTGCCAGCAGCGCGGACGCCGGGAACACCATATATTTT.

In this sample, this clone turned up once. V is TRBV5-4 and J is TRBJ2-7, with D hard to call. CDR1 and CDR2 (germline): SGHNT, YYREEE (reference sequence). The CDR3 contains 13 residues. The germline V and J ends were trimmed by 4 bases and 3 bases, with 11 bases remaining between them. CDR3 protein: CASSPSRFYEQYF. CDR3 nucleotides: TGTGCCAGCAGCCCTTCGCGCTTCTACGAGCAGTACTTC.

Here the CDR3 reads CASSIRTSGGETDTQYF. The CDR3 coding sequence is TGTGCCAGCAGCATCCGGACTAGCGGGGGGGAGACAGATACGCAGTATTTT. The rearrangement uses TRBV7-9 and TRBJ2-3; 15 positions match TRBD2. The CDR3 spans 17 residues. Germline loops: CDR1 SEHNR, CDR2 FQNEAQ (reference sequence). V trimming: 5 bases; J trimming: 3 bases; junction bases outside the gene matches: 6.

The chain has TRBV3-1 (or the pseudogene TRBV3-2) and TRBJ1-1; D ambiguous. Trimming removed 4 bases at V and 3 bases at J, with 3 bases between. Germline V lookup: CDR1 LGHDT, CDR2 YNNKEL (reference sequence). The CDR3 contains 11 residues. CDR3 sequence reads: CASSRDTEAFF. CDR3 coding DNA: TGTGCCAGCAGCCGGGACACTGAAGCTTTCTTT.

This clone was counted a single time. The chain combines TRBV10-3 with TRBJ1-2; D is perhaps TRBD1 (5 bases). Germline V lookup: CDR1 ENHRY, CDR2 SYGVKD. The length of the CDR3 is 14 residues. V dropped 5 bases and J dropped 5 bases, with 15 bases sitting between them. CDR3 sequence (DNA): TGTGCCATCAGTCTGGGGGACGGGATGTATGGCTACACCTTC. Protein product: CAISLGDGMYGYTF.

The chain carries TRBV28 and TRBJ2-5, with 8 bases that match TRBD1. Trimming cost V 4 bases and J 0 bases; bases outside gene matches: 7. Per germline, CDR1 MDHEN and CDR2 SYDVKM. The CDR3 is made up of 16 amino acids. This CDR3 reads CASSSYGTGYQETQYF. CDR3 nucleotides: TGTGCCAGCAGTTCGTACGGGACAGGATACCAAGAGACCCAGTACTTC. Full variable domain (outside the CDR3, taken from reference TRBV28 and TRBJ2-5): DVKVTQSSRYLVKRTGEKVFLECVQDMDHENMFWYRQDPGLGLRLIYFSYDVKMKEKGDIPEGYSVSREKKERFSLILESASTNQTSMYLCASSSYGTGYQETQYFGPGTRLLVL.

V usage is TRBV4-1 and J usage is TRBJ2-1; TRBD2 agrees at 9 bases. Germline V gene data show CDR1 as MGHRA and CDR2 as YSYEKL. V lost 4 bases to trimming and J lost 0 bases; unmatched junction nucleotides: 10. This CDR3 spans 18 amino acids. This CDR3 is CASSPWRGGESSYNEQFF. The CDR3 region has the DNA TGCGCCAGCAGCCCCTGGCGGGGGGGCGAGAGCTCCTACAATGAGCAGTTCTTC.

This chain uses TRBV18 with TRBJ2-2, with D uncertain. The germline CDR1 and CDR2 sequences are KGHSH and LQKENI. The CDR3 is 15 residues long. V gave up 4 bases and J gave up 0 bases, with 9 bases separating them. Here the CDR3 DNA reads TGTGCCAGCTCACGGCTCGGCGCGAACACCGGGGAGCTGTTTTTT. It specifies CASSRLGANTGELFF.

The J gene is TRBJ1-3, the V gene TRBV11-2; a weak D match, TRBD1 (5 bases). The CDR3 covers 15 residues. Between the trimmed V and J ends, which lost 5 bases and 2 bases, there was a span of 13 bases. Germline CDR1 and CDR2: SGHAT and FQNNGV. The DNA of the CDR3 is TGTGCCAGCAGCGTCAGGGATTTGCCTGGAAACACCATATATTTT. Amino acid sequence: CASSVRDLPGNTIYF.

This clone was detected only once. The J gene is TRBJ1-2, the V gene TRBV6-1, with D perhaps matching TRBD1 (5 bases). In germline, CDR1 is MNHNS, CDR2 SASEGT. The CDR3 extends over 13 amino acids. V lost 1 base and J lost 4, with 7 bases in between. In DNA, the CDR3 is TGTGCCAGCAGTGAAGGGCAGGGCTATGGCTACACCTTC. It is translated as CASSEGQGYGYTF.

V usage is TRBV6-2 or TRBV6-3 and J usage is TRBJ1-1; D remains ambiguous. Germline-derived CDR1 and CDR2 are MNHEY and SVGEGT. The length of the CDR3 is 14 residues. Trimming removed 0 bases at V and 3 bases at J, with 8 bases between. The CDR3 DNA follows: TGTGCCAGCAGTTACTCGTCGGGCGACACTGAAGCTTTCTTT. This gives the protein CASSYSSGDTEAFF.

The V and J genes are TRBV6-5 and TRBJ2-3; D remains ambiguous. The germline gives CDR1 MNHEY, CDR2 SVGAGI. CDR3 length: 11 amino acids. V was trimmed by 7 bases and J by 2 bases, leaving 4 bases between them. CDR3 in amino acids: CASIATDTQYF. DNA of the CDR3: TGTGCCAGCATCGCCACAGATACGCAGTATTTT.

V gene TRBV6-5 combines with J gene TRBJ1-5; the D gene is possibly TRBD1 (5 bases). CDR3 length equals 15 residues. CDR1 is MNHEY, CDR2 SVGAGI, per germline. V was pared by 5 bases and J by 2 bases, with 13 bases between. As DNA, the CDR3 is TGTGCCAGCAGTCCTCAGGGAGGCCGCAATCAGCCCCAGCATTTT. The encoded protein is CASSPQGGRNQPQHF.

The chain recombines TRBV7-9 with TRBJ1-4, with no clear D. Germline values: CDR1 SEHNR, CDR2 FQNEAQ (reference sequence). V lost 1 base and J 0 bases, leaving 12 bases between the germline ends. This CDR3 region has 17 residues. The CDR3 coding sequence is TGTGCCAGCAGCTTAGTCCGGGGAATCGCAACTAATGAAAAACTGTTTTTT. It specifies CASSLVRGIATNEKLFF. Supplemented by reference TRBV7-9 and TRBJ1-4, the full variable domain reads DTGVSQNPRHKITKRGQNVTFRCDPISEHNRLYWYRQTLGQGPEFLTYFQNEAQLEKSRLLSDRFSAERPKGSFSTLEIQRTEQGDSAMYLCASSLVRGIATNEKLFFGSGTQLSVL.

This clone was detected only once. This chain links TRBV25-1 with TRBJ1-3; D perhaps matches TRBD1 (5 bases). The CDR3 has 15 amino acids. With 4 bases removed from V and 0 bases from J, the gap between germline ends came to 10 bases. In germline, CDR1 is MGHDK, CDR2 SYGVNS. CDR3 bases: TGTGCCAGCAGTGGGACAATCCACTCTGGAAACACCATATATTTT. Translated: CASSGTIHSGNTIYF.

V usage is TRBV5-1 and J usage is TRBJ1-1; D gene unclear. Germline V gene data show CDR1 as SGHRS and CDR2 as YFSETQ. V lost 0 bases and J lost 1, with 16 bases in between. The CDR3 spans 17 residues. CDR3 sequence (DNA): TGCGCCAGCAGCTTGGATTCGTTGGGTAAGTCGAACACTGAAGCTTTCTTT. Protein product: CASSLDSLGKSNTEAFF.

CDR3 sequence reads: CASSLIGTGTGTEAFF. CDR3 nucleotide sequence: TGTGCCAGTAGTCTGATCGGGACAGGGACGGGGACTGAAGCTTTCTTT. The rearrangement joins TRBV19 to TRBJ1-1; 9 bases are a match to TRBD1. This CDR3 spans 16 amino acids. J lost 5 bases, V lost 5 bases, and 12 bases had no gene match. Germline CDR1 and CDR2: LNHDA and SQIVND (reference sequence). Complete variable domain (other parts from reference TRBV19 and TRBJ1-1): DGGITQSPKYLFRKEGQNVTLSCEQNLNHDAMYWYRQDPGQGLRLIYYSQIVNDFQKGDIAEGYSVSREKKESFPLTVTSAQKNPTAFYLCASSLIGTGTGTEAFFGQGTRLTVV.

The rearrangement uses TRBV5-1 and TRBJ2-5, with 8 bases fitting TRBD2. Per germline, CDR1 SGHRS and CDR2 YFSETQ. CDR3 length: 14 residues. V dropped 2 bases and J dropped 4; count of bases not matched to a gene: 4. The CDR3 here is CASSLRGGRETQYF. CDR3 DNA: TGCGCCAGCAGCTTACGGGGGGGCCGAGAGACCCAGTACTTC.

V is TRBV10-1 and J is TRBJ2-1, with TRBD2 as a possible D gene (6 bases). Trimming left V 5 bases short and J 4 bases short, with 18 bases between. This CDR3 is 16 amino acids long. Germline assignment: CDR1 WNHNN and CDR2 SYGVQD (reference sequence). CDR3 sequence: CASSRGSRDFYNEQFF. The CDR3 bases are TGCGCCAGCAGTCGTGGATCCCGGGACTTTTACAATGAGCAGTTCTTC.

The J gene is TRBJ2-5, the V gene TRBV20-1, with D possibly being TRBD1 or TRBD2 (5 bases each). The ends were cut back, 6 bases at V and 5 bases at J, with 10 bases in the middle. There are 11 residues in the CDR3. The germline V gene encodes CDR1 DFQATT and CDR2 SNEGSKA (reference sequence). The CDR3 region is CSAIEGETQYF. The DNA for the CDR3 is TGCAGTGCCATTGAGGGGGAGACCCAGTACTTC.

The rearrangement joins TRBV5-5 to TRBJ1-4; 8 bases fit TRBD1. Losses at the gene ends were 2 bases for V and 8 bases for J; bases not matched to a gene: 5. Germline-derived CDR1 and CDR2 are SGHKS and YYEKEE (reference sequence). CDR3 length equals 14 residues. CDR3 in DNA: TGTGCCAGCAGCTTAAGTTCAGGGGGCGAAAAACTGTTTTTT. Its translation: CASSLSSGGEKLFF.

The rearrangement links TRBV7-9 to TRBJ1-6, with 9 bases aligning to TRBD1. This CDR3 is 15 amino acids long. The junction had 9 bases not matched to a gene; V was cut back by 5 bases and J by 10 bases. Germline V gene data show CDR1 as SEHNR and CDR2 as FQNEAQ (reference sequence). CDR3 residues: CASSPGTGRESPLHF. In DNA form, the CDR3 reads TGTGCCAGCAGCCCCGGGACAGGGCGTGAATCACCCCTCCACTTT.

The J gene is TRBJ2-7, the V gene TRBV11-2, with D possibly matching TRBD1 (7 bases). Germline CDR1 and CDR2: SGHAT and FQNNGV. This CDR3 region has 18 residues. The V end was cut by 5 bases, the J end by 4 bases, with 27 bases between. Here the CDR3 reads CASSPIGVARDSSYEQYF. The CDR3 nucleotides are TGTGCCAGCAGCCCGATAGGAGTGGCGCGGGACAGCTCATACGAGCAGTACTTC.

This clone was observed a handful of times. The V gene is TRBV24-1, the J gene TRBJ1-2; TRBD1 is a possible D gene (5 bases). CDR1 KGHDR and CDR2 SFDVKD come from the germline V gene. V lost 4 bases and J 6 bases, leaving 17 bases between the germline ends. The CDR3 covers 15 residues. CDR3 in amino acids: CATSEGRARTDGYTF. In DNA form, the CDR3 reads TGTGCCACCAGTGAGGGGCGGGCCAGAACGGATGGCTACACCTTC.

This chain uses TRBV24-1 with TRBJ1-2, with D possibly being TRBD1 (5 bases). The CDR3 extends over 13 amino acids. CDR1 and CDR2 from the germline V gene are KGHDR and SFDVKD. Trimming left V 7 bases short and J 2 bases short, with 10 bases between. As DNA, the CDR3 is TGTGCCACCAGGGCGGAGGGGAACTATGGCTACACCTTC. Its translation is CATRAEGNYGYTF.

This chain joins TRBV9 and TRBJ2-7; 7 bases agree with TRBD1. This CDR3 comprises 17 residues. The germline CDR1 and CDR2 sequences are SGDLS and YYNGEE. Unmatched junction bases numbered 11, after V lost 0 bases and J lost 2 bases. The chain's CDR3 is CASSVGGAGTVAYEQYF. The CDR3 DNA follows: TGTGCCAGCAGCGTAGGAGGAGCCGGGACAGTCGCCTACGAGCAGTACTTC.

The rearrangement uses TRBV11-2 and TRBJ1-1; perhaps TRBD1 as D (6 bases). Germline CDR1 SGHAT, CDR2 FQNNGV. V gave up 2 bases and J gave up 4 bases, with 20 bases separating them. The CDR3 spans 17 residues. Here the CDR3 reads CASSLRAGARTVTEAFF. The CDR3 bases are TGTGCCAGCAGCTTAAGGGCAGGGGCCCGAACTGTCACTGAAGCTTTCTTT.